Listed here are 27 T cell receptor beta chains from one sample, sequenced in a study of shared clonotypes between healthy human individuals. Clones were sequenced by immunoSEQ multiplex PCR, and TCRdb holds only the in-frame ones, with some missing. The data show hundreds of thousands of clones, 75% to 85% seen once. The sample was PBMCs. The receptors here all came from a woman aged 40 to 49 in good health. Some clones in this sample may be carry-over from other donors' samples.

The V call is TRBV28, the J call TRBJ1-2; D gene uncertain. Germline assignment: CDR1 MDHEN and CDR2 SYDVKM. Trimming left V 3 bases short and J 7 bases short, with 12 bases between. This CDR3 has 13 amino acids. The CDR3 protein is CASSLLYTSGYTF. The CDR3 DNA follows: TGTGCCAGCAGTTTGCTTTATACTTCTGGCTACACCTTC.

This clone is a singleton in its sample. CDR3 sequence reads: CASSPRPNTEAFF. CDR3 bases: TGTGCCAGCAGCCCCCGCCCGAACACTGAAGCTTTCTTT. V and J are TRBV5-4 and TRBJ1-1; D unclear. The CDR3 length is 13 residues. V lost 4 bases to trimming and J lost 1 base, with 8 bases between them. The germline CDR1 and CDR2 sequences are SGHNT and YYREEE (reference sequence).

This clone came up once. This rearrangement joins TRBV6-1 to TRBJ2-7; D may match TRBD1 or TRBD2 (5 bases each). Germline-derived CDR1 and CDR2 are MNHNS and SASEGT. Trimming cost V 8 bases and J 7 bases, with 15 bases left between them. The CDR3 totals 12 residues. CDR3 residues: CASGYEGREQYF. DNA of the CDR3: TGTGCCAGCGGATATGAGGGACGGGAGCAGTACTTC.

The chain carries TRBV13 and TRBJ2-7; D may be TRBD2 (6 bases). This CDR3 spans 13 amino acids. V was shortened by 2 bases and J by 7 bases, with 12 bases between the two germline ends. The V gene's germline CDR1 is PRHDT and CDR2 FYEKMQ (reference sequence). The CDR3 DNA is TGTGCCAGCAGCTTATCCGGGAGATGGGAGCAGTACTTC. It yields the protein CASSLSGRWEQYF.

V gene TRBV4-3 combines with J gene TRBJ2-2; D is ambiguous. This CDR3 spans 14 amino acids. V was cut by 1 base and J by 8 bases, with 11 bases left in between. Germline lookup yields CDR1 LGHNA and CDR2 YSLEER. The CDR3 is CASSQGGQNGELFF. CDR3 DNA sequence: TGCGCCAGCAGCCAAGGTGGCCAAAATGGGGAGCTGTTTTTT.

The chain employs TRBV5-1 and TRBJ2-5, with D unresolved. The germline V gene encodes CDR1 SGHRS and CDR2 YFSETQ. V was cut by 4 bases and J by 4 bases, with 11 bases left in between. This CDR3 comprises 13 residues. CDR3 region: CASSPTPGETQYF. CDR3 nucleotide sequence: TGCGCCAGCAGCCCGACCCCGGGAGAGACCCAGTACTTC.

The rearrangement joins TRBV28 to TRBJ1-2, with D perhaps matching TRBD1 (5 bases). This CDR3 has 14 residues. CDR1 is MDHEN, CDR2 SYDVKM, per germline. Between the trimmed V and J ends, which lost 8 bases and 1 base, there was a span of 14 bases. The CDR3 loop reads CASFSGQDNYGYTF. CDR3 nucleotide sequence: TGTGCCAGCTTCTCGGGGCAGGATAACTATGGCTACACCTTC.

This clone showed up just once. The gene calls are TRBV14 and TRBJ2-1, with D possibly TRBD2 on 7 matching bases. The CDR3 runs 15 residues. CDR1 is SGHDN, CDR2 FVKESK, per germline. V was cut by 1 base and J by 9 bases, with 16 bases left in between. CDR3 loop: CASSQVFGGRGEQFF. The CDR3 DNA reads as TGTGCCAGCAGCCAAGTATTCGGGGGGCGAGGTGAGCAGTTCTTC. The full variable domain, rest sourced from reference TRBV14 and TRBJ2-1, is EAGVTQFPSHSVIEKGQTVTLRCDPISGHDNLYWYRRVMGKEIKFLLHFVKESKQDESGMPNNRFLAERTGGTYSTLKVQPAELEDSGVYFCASSQVFGGRGEQFFGPGTRLTVL.

This chain links TRBV7-9 with TRBJ2-3; 7 bases match TRBD1. The CDR3 runs to 14 residues. The germline V gene has CDR1 SEHNR and CDR2 FQNEAQ (reference sequence). The CDR3 loop is CAVDRSFSTDTQYF. As DNA, the CDR3 is TGTGCGGTGGACAGGAGCTTTAGCACAGATACGCAGTATTTT.

The rearrangement uses TRBV10-3 and TRBJ1-5; D is unresolved. CDR1 and CDR2 (germline): ENHRY, SYGVKD. This CDR3 is 14 amino acids long. V was pared by 4 bases and J by 5 bases, with 12 bases between. As DNA, the CDR3 is TGTGCCATCAGTGGTATGCAGTCGGATCAGCCCCAGCATTTT. Its translation is CAISGMQSDQPQHF.

The chain has TRBV30 and TRBJ1-4; 7 bases agree with TRBD1. The CDR3 runs 16 residues. The V segment lost 2 bases and the J segment 10 bases; nucleotides outside the gene matches: 16. Germline V gives CDR1 GTSNPN, CDR2 SVGIG (reference sequence). CDR3 in amino acids: CAWSPGQALAGGKLFF. DNA of the CDR3: TGTGCCTGGAGTCCAGGACAGGCCCTCGCGGGTGGAAAACTGTTTTTT.

As to this clone: The sample carries other DNA sequences with the same CDR3. The chain recombines TRBV28 with TRBJ1-1; D is undetermined. This CDR3 is built from 15 residues. The V gene's germline CDR1 is MDHEN and CDR2 SYDVKM. V shed 6 bases and J shed 0 bases, with 14 bases lying between them. The CDR3 is CASSYFGRMNTEAFF. The CDR3 DNA reads TGTGCCAGCAGCTATTTTGGACGGATGAACACTGAAGCTTTCTTT.

The chain couples TRBV29-1 to TRBJ2-7; 8 nucleotides match TRBD1. CDR3 length equals 13 residues. Germline V gives CDR1 SQVTM, CDR2 ANQGSEA. The V and J ends lost 6 bases and 2 bases, in that order; junction bases with no gene match: 6. The CDR3 sequence is CSVRGTGTYEQYF. CDR3 bases: TGCAGCGTGAGGGGGACAGGAACCTACGAGCAGTACTTC.

The V call is TRBV7-8, the J call TRBJ2-2; 9 bases are shared with TRBD2. The CDR3 is 16 amino acids. The V and J ends lost 7 bases and 4 bases, in that order; junction bases with no gene match: 10. Germline CDR1 is SGHVS and CDR2 is FQNEAQ. The CDR3 coding sequence is TGTGCCAGCACCCCAGTGGTAGCGGGAGCCACCGGGGAGCTGTTTTTT. This translates into CASTPVVAGATGELFF.

This chain's CDR3 is CASSLRQGNEQFF. The CDR3 DNA reads as TGTGCCAGCAGCCTGAGACAGGGTAATGAGCAGTTCTTC. The rearrangement links TRBV7-3 to TRBJ2-1, with 7 bases fitting TRBD1. CDR3 length: 13 amino acids. CDR1 SGHTA and CDR2 FQGTGA come from the germline V gene. Unmatched junction bases numbered 5, after V lost 5 bases and J lost 7 bases.

The chain has TRBV7-8 and TRBJ2-7, with 8 bases that match TRBD1. Trimming removed 6 bases from V and 4 bases from J; junction bases left unmatched: 8. Germline loops: CDR1 SGHVS, CDR2 FQNEAQ. The length of the CDR3 is 14 residues. This chain's CDR3 is CASRQPGQAYEQYF. The CDR3 bases are TGTGCCAGCAGACAACCGGGACAGGCTTACGAGCAGTACTTC.

This clone was detected a few times. This likely came from a read error, as a far larger clone is one base away. This chain uses TRBV4-2 with TRBJ1-1; D remains unclear. Germline lookup yields CDR1 LGHNA and CDR2 YNFKEQ. This CDR3 is built from 13 residues. The V end was cut by 5 bases, the J end by 0 bases, with 7 bases between. CDR3 nucleotides: TGTGCCAGCAGCTCGCAGATGAACACTGAAGCTTTCTTT. Protein product: CASSSQMNTEAFF.

The rearrangement uses TRBV28 and TRBJ1-2; 10 nucleotides agree with TRBD1. The V and J ends lost 3 bases and 4 bases, in that order; junction bases with no gene match: 11. The CDR3 has 17 amino acids. CDR1 is MDHEN, CDR2 SYDVKM, per germline. The CDR3 nucleotides are TGTGCCAGCAGTTTTCCCGGGACAGGGGTCGCGACCTATGGCTACACCTTC. It is translated as CASSFPGTGVATYGYTF.

This sequence joins TRBV9 and TRBJ1-1; D not resolved. With 0 bases removed from V and 4 bases from J, the gap between germline ends came to 13 bases. Germline CDR1 and CDR2: SGDLS and YYNGEE. The CDR3 spans 15 residues. The CDR3 loop reads CASSVAVGAGTEAFF. Written as DNA, the CDR3 is TGTGCCAGCAGCGTAGCGGTGGGCGCTGGCACTGAAGCTTTCTTT.

The V call is TRBV7-3, the J call TRBJ1-2; D is uncertain. The CDR3 has 14 residues. V lost 2 bases and J lost 3, with 10 bases in between. From germline, CDR1 is SGHTA and CDR2 FQGTGA. CDR3 region: CASSLDGRHYGYTF. CDR3 DNA sequence: TGTGCCAGCAGCTTAGATGGACGGCACTATGGCTACACCTTC. The whole variable domain, remainder taken from reference TRBV7-3 and TRBJ1-2, is GAGVSQTPSNKVTEKGKYVELRCDPISGHTALYWYRQSLGQGPEFLIYFQGTGAADDSGLPNDRFFAVRPEGSVSTLKIQRTERGDSAVYLCASSLDGRHYGYTFGSGTRLTVV.

V and J are TRBV19 and TRBJ1-4, with a possible D match to TRBD1 (6 bases). V dropped 7 bases and J dropped 1 base, with 13 bases sitting between them. Germline loops: CDR1 LNHDA, CDR2 SQIVND (reference sequence). The CDR3 length is 15 residues. CDR3 sequence (DNA): TGTGCCAGTATGGCACAGGGTCGAACTAATGAAAAACTGTTTTTT. Protein sequence: CASMAQGRTNEKLFF.

The V call is TRBV15, the J call TRBJ1-2, with 8 positions matching TRBD1. This CDR3 is 16 amino acids long. Trimming took 3 bases from V and 5 from J; bases not matched to a gene: 11. Germline V gene sequence: CDR1 LNHNV, CDR2 YYDKDF (reference sequence). CDR3 region: CATSSSTRTGRYGYTF. CDR3 coding DNA: TGTGCCACCAGCAGTTCCACACGGACAGGGAGGTATGGCTACACCTTC.

The V call is TRBV11-2, the J call TRBJ2-2; the D gene could be TRBD1 or TRBD2 (6 bases each). Trimming took off 5 bases at V and 6 bases at J, with 25 bases between the two ends. This CDR3 contains 18 residues. Looked up from germline, CDR1 is SGHAT and CDR2 is FQNNGV. CDR3 sequence reads: CASSQGTGGATRAGELFF. The CDR3 bases are TGTGCCAGCAGCCAAGGGACCGGGGGCGCGACCCGAGCCGGGGAGCTGTTTTTT.

The rearrangement links TRBV30 to TRBJ1-2; tentatively, D is TRBD1 (6 bases). The CDR3 spans 11 residues. The germline V gene encodes CDR1 GTSNPN and CDR2 SVGIG (reference sequence). This chain's CDR3 is CAKGGPYGYTF. The CDR3 coding sequence is TGTGCGAAAGGGGGGCCCTATGGCTACACCTTC.

The chain employs TRBV18 and TRBJ2-3, with 7 bases matching TRBD1. Germline CDR1 and CDR2: KGHSH and LQKENI. With 2 bases clipped from V and 4 bases from J, the junction kept 6 bases outside the gene matches. The CDR3 extends over 15 amino acids. The CDR3 DNA is TGTGCCAGCTCACCAGGCGACAGGGCCCCAGATACGCAGTATTTT. Translation: CASSPGDRAPDTQYF.

This chain's CDR3 is CAWSAGQFSDEQFF. For the CDR3, the DNA is TGTGCCTGGAGTGCCGGTCAATTCTCGGATGAGCAGTTCTTC. The chain couples TRBV30 to TRBJ2-1; D gene ambiguous. The CDR3 loop spans 14 amino acids. The V gene lost 1 base and the J gene lost 8 bases, with 15 bases spanning the gap. CDR1 and CDR2 (germline): GTSNPN, SVGIG (reference sequence).

The chain joins TRBV30 to TRBJ2-4, with a possible D match to TRBD2 (5 bases). This CDR3 has 14 amino acids. V lost 5 bases, J lost 0 bases, and 11 bases lay in between. CDR1 is GTSNPN and CDR2 is SVGIG in the germline V gene (reference sequence). The CDR3 nucleotides are TGTGCCTGGGAAGCCGGGGAAGCCAAAAACATTCAGTACTTC. Amino acids: CAWEAGEAKNIQYF. Combining the CDR3 with reference TRBV30 and TRBJ2-4 gives the whole variable domain SQTIHQWPATLVQPVGSPLSLECTVEGTSNPNLYWYRQAAGRGLQLLFYSVGIGQISSEVPQNLSASRPQDRQFILSSKKLLLSDSGFYLCAWEAGEAKNIQYFGAGTRLSVL.